One and the same sample provided the 32 T cell receptor beta chains below, sequenced in a study of CD8+ T cells in alopecia areata. Once RNA had been extracted, it was reverse transcribed into cDNA to act as the sequencing template. The protocol was immunoSEQ multiplex PCR, while the TCRdb copy is restricted to in-frame clones and leaves out a portion. The table includes approximately 82,000 clones, 51% detected once. Sequenced: NKG2D-high CD8+ T cells sorted from blood. Source of these receptors: a human donor with alopecia areata.

This clone has a handful of counts. This sequence joins TRBV7-9 and TRBJ2-2, with 9 bases matching TRBD1. This CDR3 has 14 amino acids. The junction had 1 base not matched to a gene; V was cut back by 3 bases and J by 5 bases. CDR1 and CDR2 (germline): SEHNR, FQNEAQ (reference sequence). The CDR3: CASSFGTGTGELFF. DNA of the CDR3: TGTGCCAGCAGCTTTGGGACAGGGACCGGGGAGCTGTTTTTT. Filled out from reference TRBV7-9 and TRBJ2-2, the complete variable domain reads DTGVSQNPRHKITKRGQNVTFRCDPISEHNRLYWYRQTLGQGPEFLTYFQNEAQLEKSRLLSDRFSAERPKGSFSTLEIQRTEQGDSAMYLCASSFGTGTGELFFGEGSRLTVL.

This sequence joins TRBV9 and TRBJ2-7; a possible D gene is TRBD1 (5 bases). CDR1 is SGDLS and CDR2 is YYNGEE in the germline V gene. The CDR3 extends over 13 amino acids. The ends were cut back, 7 bases at V and 6 bases at J, with 17 bases in the middle. CDR3 residues: CASSRGSPSEQYF. CDR3 sequence (DNA): TGTGCCAGCTCTAGGGGCAGCCCCTCCGAGCAGTACTTC. Full variable domain (remainder filled in from reference TRBV9 and TRBJ2-7): DSGVTQTPKHLITATGQRVTLRCSPRSGDLSVYWYQQSLDQGLQFLIQYYNGEERAKGNILERFSAQQFPDLHSELNLSSLELGDSALYFCASSRGSPSEQYFGPGTRLTVT.

The rearrangement uses TRBV18 and TRBJ1-4; D gene ambiguous. Germline assignment: CDR1 KGHSH and CDR2 LQKENI. This CDR3 spans 14 amino acids. The V and J ends lost 8 bases and 0 bases respectively, with 10 bases between them. This CDR3 is CASRSVPTNEKLFF. CDR3 DNA: TGTGCCAGCCGGAGCGTCCCAACTAATGAAAAACTGTTTTTT.

This clone occurred a few times. The chain carries TRBV29-1 and TRBJ2-2; D unclear. V shed 1 base and J shed 1 base, with 4 bases lying between them. Germline V gives CDR1 SQVTM, CDR2 ANQGSEA. The CDR3 contains 13 residues. The CDR3 loop is CSVEVRNTGELFF. The CDR3 region has the DNA TGCAGCGTTGAAGTGAGGAACACCGGGGAGCTGTTTTTT.

To note about this clone: Within the sample, other DNA sequences also encode this same CDR3. The rearrangement joins TRBV5-1 to TRBJ2-5; tentatively, D is TRBD2 (5 bases). V dropped 2 bases and J dropped 1 base, with 9 bases sitting between them. Germline V gene data show CDR1 as SGHRS and CDR2 as YFSETQ. This CDR3 has 14 amino acids. The CDR3 nucleotides are TGCGCCAGCAGCTTCGGCGGGTCCCAAGAGACCCAGTACTTC. It specifies CASSFGGSQETQYF.

This clone was observed a few times. V is TRBV7-9 and J is TRBJ2-1, with D possibly matching TRBD1 (5 bases). V lost 5 bases to trimming and J lost 1 base, with 9 bases between them. The CDR3 covers 14 residues. CDR1 and CDR2 from the germline V gene are SEHNR and FQNEAQ (reference sequence). The CDR3 DNA reads TGTGCCAGCAGCCTTAAGGGGTCCTACAATGAGCAGTTCTTC. Its protein product is CASSLKGSYNEQFF. Variable domain in full (rest from reference TRBV7-9 and TRBJ2-1): DTGVSQNPRHKITKRGQNVTFRCDPISEHNRLYWYRQTLGQGPEFLTYFQNEAQLEKSRLLSDRFSAERPKGSFSTLEIQRTEQGDSAMYLCASSLKGSYNEQFFGPGTRLTVL.

The chain links TRBV29-1 to TRBJ1-1; TRBD1 is a possible D gene (5 bases). The germline gives CDR1 SQVTM, CDR2 ANQGSEA. V lost 4 bases and J lost 6, with 15 bases in between. The CDR3 consists of 13 residues. Written as DNA, the CDR3 is TGCAGCGTTGGGGGAGGGGTTTCAGCTGAAGCTTTCTTT. This gives the protein CSVGGGVSAEAFF.

This clone was detected only a few times. The gene calls are TRBV10-3 and TRBJ2-1; 8 nucleotides agree with TRBD2. Losses at the gene ends were 6 bases for V and 10 bases for J; bases not matched to a gene: 23. The germline CDR1 and CDR2 sequences are ENHRY and SYGVKD. This CDR3 region has 18 residues. The CDR3 is CAISSTLSMGLAGPEQFF. The CDR3 DNA is TGTGCCATCAGCTCTACGCTCTCTATGGGGCTAGCGGGCCCCGAGCAGTTCTTC.

The CDR3 coding sequence is TGTGCCAGCAGCTTACGGGGTCCCTACGAGCAGTACTTC. Residues: CASSLRGPYEQYF. The chain has TRBV7-2 and TRBJ2-7; possibly TRBD2 for D (5 bases). This CDR3 contains 13 residues. Trimming pared 2 bases from V and 2 bases from J, leaving 7 bases between. Looked up from germline, CDR1 is SGHTA and CDR2 is FQGNSA.

This clone was recorded a few times. Other DNA sequences in the same sample also yield this CDR3. The V and J genes are TRBV14 and TRBJ1-2, with D hard to call. Trimming removed 1 base at V and 2 bases at J, with 5 bases between. This CDR3 is built from 13 residues. Germline V gene sequence: CDR1 SGHDN, CDR2 FVKESK. The DNA of the CDR3 is TGTGCCAGCAGCCAAGGGACCAACTATGGCTACACCTTC. Encoded protein: CASSQGTNYGYTF.

The chain is built from TRBV27 and TRBJ1-1, with D hard to call. From germline, CDR1 is MNHEY and CDR2 SMNVEV (reference sequence). Trimming left V 6 bases short and J 6 bases short, with 20 bases between. The CDR3 consists of 15 residues. CDR3 in amino acids: CASRTLGTNLAEAFF. The CDR3 coding sequence is TGTGCCAGCAGAACCCTCGGAACAAATCTCGCTGAAGCTTTCTTT.

The V gene is TRBV13, the J gene TRBJ1-1; D is undetermined. The CDR3 consists of 12 residues. Trimming took 6 bases from V and 7 from J, leaving 12 bases between them. Looked up from germline, CDR1 is PRHDT and CDR2 is FYEKMQ (reference sequence). CDR3 sequence reads: CASSLGGDEAFF. The CDR3 coding sequence is TGTGCCAGCAGTTTGGGAGGAGATGAAGCTTTCTTT.

V gene TRBV27 combines with J gene TRBJ2-3; TRBD2 agrees at 8 bases. Germline V lookup: CDR1 MNHEY, CDR2 SMNVEV (reference sequence). The J segment lost 2 bases and the V segment lost 6 bases, leaving 1 base of the junction unmatched. CDR3 length equals 13 residues. The CDR3 reads CASRGLDTDTQYF. The CDR3, as DNA: TGTGCCAGCAGGGGACTAGACACAGATACGCAGTATTTT.

This clone turned up a few times. The genes are TRBV7-9 and TRBJ1-2, with TRBD1 identical over 9 bases. Trimming removed 0 bases from V and 8 bases from J; junction bases left unmatched: 7. The CDR3 spans 15 residues. Germline CDR1 and CDR2: SEHNR and FQNEAQ (reference sequence). In nucleotides, the CDR3 is TGTGCCAGCAGCTTAGCCGGACAGGGGCCTGGAGGCTACACCTTC. Protein sequence: CASSLAGQGPGGYTF.

This clone was detected only once. This chain links TRBV7-9 with TRBJ1-6; D possibly corresponds to TRBD1 (5 bases). The germline gives CDR1 SEHNR, CDR2 FQNEAQ (reference sequence). The CDR3 is made up of 16 amino acids. Trimming left V 6 bases short and J 10 bases short, with 22 bases between. The CDR3 spells CASRSGPSSSNSPLHF. The CDR3 DNA follows: TGTGCCAGCAGGTCGGGACCGAGCAGCTCTAACTCACCCCTCCACTTT.

On this clone: A read error may produce the germline difference seen at one junction end. CDR3 bases: TGTGCCACCTTGCTAGCGGGGAAGGGCCCCCACTTC. It yields the protein CATLLAGKGPHF. The rearrangement links TRBV2 to TRBJ2-7; 9 positions match TRBD2. CDR1 is SNHLY and CDR2 is FYNNEI in the germline V gene. This CDR3 contains 12 residues.

The table lists this clone with a few counts. This chain uses TRBV10-3 with TRBJ2-3; D is perhaps TRBD2 (6 bases). Germline lookup yields CDR1 ENHRY and CDR2 SYGVKD. Trimming shortened V by 7 bases and J by 4 bases, and 15 bases separated the two germline ends. This CDR3 has 14 amino acids. The CDR3 loop reads CAITPGERPDTQYF. For the CDR3, the DNA is TGTGCCATCACCCCGGGAGAACGCCCAGATACGCAGTATTTT.

The chain links TRBV9 to TRBJ2-5; D tentatively fits TRBD1 or TRBD2 (5 bases each). Germline loops: CDR1 SGDLS, CDR2 YYNGEE. The CDR3 sequence is 13 residues long. V lost 3 bases and J lost 5, with 11 bases in between. CDR3 coding DNA: TGTGCCAGCAGCGACGGGACCGGGGAGACCCAGTACTTC. Amino acid sequence: CASSDGTGETQYF.

The rearrangement links TRBV4-1 to TRBJ2-1; 10 nucleotides match TRBD2. The CDR3 sequence is 15 residues long. V was pared by 4 bases and J by 7 bases, with 7 bases of the junction left unmatched. Germline CDR1 is MGHRA and CDR2 is YSYEKL. CDR3 loop: CASSPERGGLNEQFF. DNA of the CDR3: TGCGCCAGCAGCCCCGAGCGGGGGGGCCTGAATGAGCAGTTCTTC.

As for this clone: Other DNA sequences from this sample encode an identical CDR3 as well. This chain links TRBV27 with TRBJ1-1, with D unresolved. In germline, CDR1 is MNHEY, CDR2 SMNVEV (reference sequence). V was trimmed by 3 bases and J by 5 bases, leaving 7 bases between them. This CDR3 contains 12 residues. The CDR3 DNA reads TGTGCCAGCAGTTTGACTGGGACTGAAGCTTTCTTT. Translation gives CASSLTGTEAFF.

This clone was observed a few times. The CDR3 DNA sequence: TGTGCCAGCAGAAGAACGGGTGGATACACTGAAGCTTTCTTT. Its translation is CASRRTGGYTEAFF. The V and J genes are TRBV2 and TRBJ1-1; D gene unclear. This CDR3 is 14 amino acids long. Germline V gene data show CDR1 as SNHLY and CDR2 as FYNNEI. The V end lost 6 bases, the J end lost 3 bases, and 14 bases lay between the germline ends. The whole variable domain, remainder taken from reference TRBV2 and TRBJ1-1, is EPEVTQTPSHQVTQMGQEVILRCVPISNHLYFYWYRQILGQKVEFLVSFYNNEISEKSEIFDDQFSVERPDGSNFTLKIRSTKLEDSAMYFCASRRTGGYTEAFFGQGTRLTVV.

The chain carries TRBV5-1 and TRBJ2-7; 8 bases match TRBD2. Unmatched junction bases numbered 5, after V lost 0 bases and J lost 3 bases. Germline loops: CDR1 SGHRS, CDR2 YFSETQ. This CDR3 is built from 15 residues. The CDR3: CASSLETSGRYEQYF. For the CDR3, the DNA is TGCGCCAGCAGCTTGGAAACTAGCGGACGCTACGAGCAGTACTTC.

This clone was counted between two and nine times. The rearrangement links TRBV15 to TRBJ2-1, with D perhaps assigned TRBD1 or TRBD2 (5 bases each). The V end lost 2 bases, the J end lost 5 bases, and 7 bases lay between the germline ends. Germline CDR1 LNHNV, CDR2 YYDKDF (reference sequence). The CDR3 sequence is 13 residues long. CDR3 in amino acids: CATSRWGNNEQFF. In DNA form, the CDR3 reads TGTGCCACCAGCAGATGGGGGAACAATGAGCAGTTCTTC.

In this sample, this clone turned up a few times. The rearrangement links TRBV29-1 to TRBJ2-6; D remains unclear. The CDR3 extends over 12 amino acids. V lost 1 base and J lost 7, with 5 bases in between. Germline CDR1 reads SQVTM; CDR2 reads ANQGSEA. This CDR3 reads CSVEVSANVLTF. The CDR3 nucleotides read TGCAGCGTTGAAGTCAGTGCCAACGTCCTGACTTTC.

J is TRBJ2-1 and V is TRBV9; 13 nucleotides align to TRBD2. Losses at the gene ends were 4 bases for V and 6 bases for J; bases not matched to a gene: 4. CDR1 SGDLS and CDR2 YYNGEE come from the germline V gene. This CDR3 has 15 amino acids. The CDR3 bases are TGTGCCAGCAGCCCTTGGACTAGCGGGAGCAATGAGCAGTTCTTC. Its protein product is CASSPWTSGSNEQFF.

DNA for the CDR3: TGTGCCTGGAATATGGGGGTAAGGGATCAGCCCCAGCATTTT. Translated, it gives CAWNMGVRDQPQHF. This sequence joins TRBV30 and TRBJ1-5; the D gene is possibly TRBD1 (5 bases). The CDR3 sequence is 14 residues long. Germline loops: CDR1 GTSNPN, CDR2 SVGIG (reference sequence). V was pared by 4 bases and J by 5 bases, with 15 bases between.

This clone was picked up a small number of times. V and J are TRBV28 and TRBJ2-7; D remains unclear. The CDR3 has 13 amino acids. V was pared by 3 bases and J by 5 bases, with 11 bases between. Germline CDR1 reads MDHEN; CDR2 reads SYDVKM. CDR3 bases: TGTGCCAGCAGTTTCTTCCAGAACCACGAGCAGTACTTC. It yields the protein CASSFFQNHEQYF.

This chain links TRBV23-1 with TRBJ2-5, with D possibly matching TRBD2 (5 bases). TRBV23-1 is an ORF; its function is uncertain. V lost 0 bases and J 5 bases, leaving 13 bases between the germline ends. The CDR3 extends over 15 amino acids. CDR3 protein: CASSQSEGRAETQYF. The CDR3 region has the DNA TGCGCCAGCAGTCAATCTGAGGGAAGGGCGGAGACCCAGTACTTC.

This CDR3 reads CSPPKNGFNTEAFF. The CDR3 DNA reads TGCAGCCCGCCAAAGAATGGATTTAACACTGAAGCTTTCTTT. This chain links TRBV29-1 with TRBJ1-1; D uncertain. Looked up from germline, CDR1 is SQVTM and CDR2 is ANQGSEA. V lost 8 bases, J lost 2 bases, and 18 bases lay in between. The CDR3 is 14 residues long.

The chain has TRBV28 and TRBJ2-7; a possible D gene is TRBD2 (6 bases). V lost 6 bases and J lost 1, with 16 bases in between. The CDR3 length is 15 residues. Germline loops: CDR1 MDHEN, CDR2 SYDVKM. The CDR3, as DNA: TGTGCCAGCAGACTATCGGGGGAATTTTCCTACGAGCAGTACTTC. Encoded protein: CASRLSGEFSYEQYF.

This clone was picked up a small number of times. V usage is TRBV2 and J usage is TRBJ2-7; the D is unclear. In germline, CDR1 is SNHLY, CDR2 FYNNEI. Trimming removed 4 bases from V and 6 bases from J, with 7 bases in between. This CDR3 is built from 11 residues. CDR3 coding DNA: TGTGCCAGCAGTGTCGGGTCCGAGCAGTACTTC. This codes for CASSVGSEQYF.

This clone has more than one count but fewer than ten. As DNA, the CDR3 is TGTGCCAGCAGCCCGAAGTGGTATGGGAACACTGAAGCTTTCTTT. It specifies CASSPKWYGNTEAFF. The chain combines TRBV25-1 with TRBJ1-1; D gene unclear. Germline assignment: CDR1 MGHDK and CDR2 SYGVNS. With 6 bases removed from V and 1 base from J, the gap between germline ends came to 15 bases. The CDR3 consists of 15 residues.